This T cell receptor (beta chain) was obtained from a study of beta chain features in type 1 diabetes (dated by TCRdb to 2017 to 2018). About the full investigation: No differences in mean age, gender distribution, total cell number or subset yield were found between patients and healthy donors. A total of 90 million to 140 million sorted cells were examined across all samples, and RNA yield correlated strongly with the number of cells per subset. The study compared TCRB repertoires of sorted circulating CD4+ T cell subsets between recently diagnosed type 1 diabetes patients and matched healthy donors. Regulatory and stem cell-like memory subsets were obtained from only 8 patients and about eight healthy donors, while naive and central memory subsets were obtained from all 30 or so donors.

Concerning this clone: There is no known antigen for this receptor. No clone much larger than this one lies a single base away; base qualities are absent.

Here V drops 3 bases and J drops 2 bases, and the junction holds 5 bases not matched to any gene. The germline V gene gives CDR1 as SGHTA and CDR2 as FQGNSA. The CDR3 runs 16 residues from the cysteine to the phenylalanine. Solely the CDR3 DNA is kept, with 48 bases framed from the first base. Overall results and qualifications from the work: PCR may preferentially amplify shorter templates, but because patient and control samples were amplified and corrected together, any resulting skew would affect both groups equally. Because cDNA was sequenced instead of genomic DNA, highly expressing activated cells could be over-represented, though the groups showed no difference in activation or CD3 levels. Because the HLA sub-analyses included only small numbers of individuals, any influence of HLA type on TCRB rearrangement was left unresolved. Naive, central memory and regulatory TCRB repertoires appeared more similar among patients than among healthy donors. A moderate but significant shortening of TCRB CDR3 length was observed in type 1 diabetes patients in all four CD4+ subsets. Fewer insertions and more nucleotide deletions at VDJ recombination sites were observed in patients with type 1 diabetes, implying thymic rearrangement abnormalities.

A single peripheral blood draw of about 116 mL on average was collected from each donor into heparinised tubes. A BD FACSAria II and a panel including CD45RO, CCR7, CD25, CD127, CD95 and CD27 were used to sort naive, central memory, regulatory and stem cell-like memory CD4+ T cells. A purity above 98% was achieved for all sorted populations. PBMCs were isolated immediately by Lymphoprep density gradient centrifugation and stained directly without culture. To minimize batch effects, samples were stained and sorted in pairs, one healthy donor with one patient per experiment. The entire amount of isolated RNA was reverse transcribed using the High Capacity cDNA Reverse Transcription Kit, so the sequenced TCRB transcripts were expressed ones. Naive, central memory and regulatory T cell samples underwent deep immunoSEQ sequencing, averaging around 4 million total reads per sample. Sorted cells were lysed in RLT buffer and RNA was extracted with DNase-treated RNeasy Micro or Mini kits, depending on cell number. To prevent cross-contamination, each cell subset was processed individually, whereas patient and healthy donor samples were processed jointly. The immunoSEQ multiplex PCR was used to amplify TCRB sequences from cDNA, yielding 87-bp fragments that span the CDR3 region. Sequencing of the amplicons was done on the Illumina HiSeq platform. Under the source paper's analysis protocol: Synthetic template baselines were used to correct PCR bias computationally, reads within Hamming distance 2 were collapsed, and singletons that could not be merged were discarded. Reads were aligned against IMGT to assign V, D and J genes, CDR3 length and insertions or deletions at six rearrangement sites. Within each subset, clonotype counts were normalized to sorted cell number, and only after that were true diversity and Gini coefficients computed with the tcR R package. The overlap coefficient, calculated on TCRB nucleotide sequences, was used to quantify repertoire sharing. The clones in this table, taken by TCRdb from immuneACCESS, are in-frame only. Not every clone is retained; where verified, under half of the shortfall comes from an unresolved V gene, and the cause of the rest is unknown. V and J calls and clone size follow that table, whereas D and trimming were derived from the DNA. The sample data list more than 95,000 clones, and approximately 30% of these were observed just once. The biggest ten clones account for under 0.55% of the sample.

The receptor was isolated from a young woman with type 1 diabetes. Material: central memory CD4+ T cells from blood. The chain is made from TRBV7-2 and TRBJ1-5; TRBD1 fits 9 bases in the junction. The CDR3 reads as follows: CASSFFRTGGNQPQHF. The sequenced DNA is TGTGCCAGCAGCTTTTTTAGGACAGGGGGCAATCAGCCCCAGCATTTT.